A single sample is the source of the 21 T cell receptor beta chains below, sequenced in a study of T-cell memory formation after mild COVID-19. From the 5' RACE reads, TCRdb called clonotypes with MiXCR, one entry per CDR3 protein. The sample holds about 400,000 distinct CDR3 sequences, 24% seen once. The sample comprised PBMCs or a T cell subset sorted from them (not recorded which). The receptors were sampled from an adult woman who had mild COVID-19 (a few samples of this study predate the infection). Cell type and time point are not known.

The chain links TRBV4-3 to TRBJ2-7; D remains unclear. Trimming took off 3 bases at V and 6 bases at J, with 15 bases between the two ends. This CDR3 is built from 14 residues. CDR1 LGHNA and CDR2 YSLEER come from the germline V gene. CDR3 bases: TGCGCCAGCAGCCAGGCCGTCGCGTATACCGAGCAGTACTTC. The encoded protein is CASSQAVAYTEQYF.

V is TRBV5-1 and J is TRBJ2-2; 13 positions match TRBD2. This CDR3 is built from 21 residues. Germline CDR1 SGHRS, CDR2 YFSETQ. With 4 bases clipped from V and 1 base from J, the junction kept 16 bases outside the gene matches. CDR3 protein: CASSPGTSGIGVVRNTGELFF. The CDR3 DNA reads TGCGCCAGCAGCCCCGGGACTAGCGGGATCGGAGTTGTCCGGAACACCGGGGAGCTGTTTTTT.

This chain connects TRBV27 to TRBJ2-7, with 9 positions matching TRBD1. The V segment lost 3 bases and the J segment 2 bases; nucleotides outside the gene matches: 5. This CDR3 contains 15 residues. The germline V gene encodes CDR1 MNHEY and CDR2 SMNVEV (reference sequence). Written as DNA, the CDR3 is TGTGCCAGCAGTTTCCCGAGGACAGGGGCCTACGAGCAGTACTTC. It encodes CASSFPRTGAYEQYF.

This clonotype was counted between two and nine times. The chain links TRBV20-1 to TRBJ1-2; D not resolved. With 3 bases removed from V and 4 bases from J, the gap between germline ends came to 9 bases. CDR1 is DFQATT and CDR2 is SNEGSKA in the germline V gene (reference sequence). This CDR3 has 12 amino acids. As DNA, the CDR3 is TGCAGTGCTAGCGTCGGCTCCTATGGCTACACCTTC. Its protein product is CSASVGSYGYTF.

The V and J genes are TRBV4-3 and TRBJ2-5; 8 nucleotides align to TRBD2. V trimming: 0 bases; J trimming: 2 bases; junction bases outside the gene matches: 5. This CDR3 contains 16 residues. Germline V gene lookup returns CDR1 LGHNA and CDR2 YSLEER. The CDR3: CASSQDRAGAQETQYF. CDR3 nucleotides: TGCGCCAGCAGCCAAGATCGAGCGGGAGCGCAAGAGACCCAGTACTTC.

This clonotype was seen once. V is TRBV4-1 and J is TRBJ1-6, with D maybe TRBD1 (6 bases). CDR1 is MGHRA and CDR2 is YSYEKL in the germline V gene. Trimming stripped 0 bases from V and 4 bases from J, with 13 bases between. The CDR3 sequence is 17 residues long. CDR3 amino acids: CASSQDLRGGYNSPLHF. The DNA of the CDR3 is TGCGCCAGCAGCCAAGACCTGAGGGGGGGATATAATTCACCCCTCCACTTT.

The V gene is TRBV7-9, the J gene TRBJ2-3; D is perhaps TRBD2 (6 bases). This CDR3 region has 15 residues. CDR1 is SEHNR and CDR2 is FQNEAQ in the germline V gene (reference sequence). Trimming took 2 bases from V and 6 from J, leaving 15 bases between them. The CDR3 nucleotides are TGTGCCAGCAGCTTACTCCCTGGTGGAGGGGATACGCAGTATTTT. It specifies CASSLLPGGGDTQYF.

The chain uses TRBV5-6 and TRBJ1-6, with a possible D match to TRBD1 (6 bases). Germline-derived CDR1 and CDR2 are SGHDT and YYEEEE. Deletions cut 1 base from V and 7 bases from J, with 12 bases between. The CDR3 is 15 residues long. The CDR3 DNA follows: TGTGCCAGCAGCTTGTCGTCAGGGGTAAATTCACCCCTCCACTTT. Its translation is CASSLSSGVNSPLHF.

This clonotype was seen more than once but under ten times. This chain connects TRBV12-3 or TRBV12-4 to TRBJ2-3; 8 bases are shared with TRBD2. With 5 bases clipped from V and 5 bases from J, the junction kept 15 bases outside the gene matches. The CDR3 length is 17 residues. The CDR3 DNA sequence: TGTGCCAGCAGTCCCGGCGGGAGGTTCTCCCCGGAAGATACGCAGTATTTT. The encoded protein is CASSPGGRFSPEDTQYF.

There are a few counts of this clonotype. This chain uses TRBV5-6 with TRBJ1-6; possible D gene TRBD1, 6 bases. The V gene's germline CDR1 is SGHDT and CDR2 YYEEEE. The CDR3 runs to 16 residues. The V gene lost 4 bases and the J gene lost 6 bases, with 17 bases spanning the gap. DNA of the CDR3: TGTGCCAGCAGCCCACTCGGGGCAGGGGCTAATTCACCCCTCCACTTT. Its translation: CASSPLGAGANSPLHF. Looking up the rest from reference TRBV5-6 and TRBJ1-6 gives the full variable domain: DAGVTQSPTHLIKTRGQQVTLRCSPKSGHDTVSWYQQALGQGPQFIFQYYEEEERQRGNFPDRFSGHQFPNYSSELNVNALLLGDSALYLCASSPLGAGANSPLHFGNGTRLTVT.

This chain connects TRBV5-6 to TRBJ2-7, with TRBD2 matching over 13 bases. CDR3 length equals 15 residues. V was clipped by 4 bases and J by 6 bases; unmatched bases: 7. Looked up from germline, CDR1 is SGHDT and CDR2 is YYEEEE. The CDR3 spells CASSPGLAGPSEQYF. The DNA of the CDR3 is TGTGCCAGCAGCCCGGGACTAGCGGGGCCCAGCGAGCAGTACTTC.

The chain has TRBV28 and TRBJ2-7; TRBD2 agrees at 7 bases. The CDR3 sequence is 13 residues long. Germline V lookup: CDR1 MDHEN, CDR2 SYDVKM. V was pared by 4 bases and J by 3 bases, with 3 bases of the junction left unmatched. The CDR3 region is CASSSGLVYEQYF. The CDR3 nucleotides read TGTGCCAGCAGTTCCGGACTAGTCTACGAGCAGTACTTC.

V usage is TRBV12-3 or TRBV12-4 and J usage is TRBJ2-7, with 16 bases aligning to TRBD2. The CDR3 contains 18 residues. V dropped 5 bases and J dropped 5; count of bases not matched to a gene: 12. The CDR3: CASSRTGTSGREGHEQYF. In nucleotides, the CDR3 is TGTGCCAGCAGTCGGACCGGGACTAGCGGGAGGGAGGGCCACGAGCAGTACTTC.

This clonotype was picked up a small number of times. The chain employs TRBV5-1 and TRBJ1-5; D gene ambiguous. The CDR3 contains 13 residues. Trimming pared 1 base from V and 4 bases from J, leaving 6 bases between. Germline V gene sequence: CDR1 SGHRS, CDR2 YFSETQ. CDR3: CASSLWTNQPQHF. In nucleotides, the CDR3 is TGCGCCAGCAGCTTGTGGACGAATCAGCCCCAGCATTTT.

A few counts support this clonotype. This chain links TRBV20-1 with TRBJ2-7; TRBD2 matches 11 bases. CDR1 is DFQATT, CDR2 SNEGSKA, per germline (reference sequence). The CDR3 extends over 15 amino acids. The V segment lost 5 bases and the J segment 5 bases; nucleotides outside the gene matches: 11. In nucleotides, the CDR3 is TGCAGTGCTGCCTCACTAGCGGGAGTACTCCACGAGCAGTACTTC. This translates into CSAASLAGVLHEQYF.

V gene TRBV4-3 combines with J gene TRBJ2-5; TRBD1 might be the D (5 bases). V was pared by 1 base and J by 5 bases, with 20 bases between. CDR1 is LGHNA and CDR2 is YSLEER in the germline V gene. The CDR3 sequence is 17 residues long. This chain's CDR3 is CASSQGIGNGARETQYF. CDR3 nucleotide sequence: TGCGCCAGCAGCCAAGGGATCGGTAATGGGGCGCGGGAGACCCAGTACTTC.

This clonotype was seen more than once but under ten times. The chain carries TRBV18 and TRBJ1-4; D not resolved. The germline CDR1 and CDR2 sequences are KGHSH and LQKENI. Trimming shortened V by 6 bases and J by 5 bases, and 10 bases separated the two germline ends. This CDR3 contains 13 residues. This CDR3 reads CASSDGRNEKLFF. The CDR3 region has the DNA TGTGCCAGCTCGGACGGGAGAAATGAAAAACTGTTTTTT. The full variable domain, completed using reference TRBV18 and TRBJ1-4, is NAGVMQNPRHLVRRRGQEARLRCSPMKGHSHVYWYRQLPEEGLKFMVYLQKENIIDESGMPKERFSAEFPKEGPSILRIQQVVRGDSAAYFCASSDGRNEKLFFGSGTQLSVL.

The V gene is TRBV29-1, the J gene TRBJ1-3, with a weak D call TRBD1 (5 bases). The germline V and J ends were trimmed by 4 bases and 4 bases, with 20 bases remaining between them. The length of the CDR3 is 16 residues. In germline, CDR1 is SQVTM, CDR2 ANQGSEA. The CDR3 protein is CSVVPGGAQVGNTIYF. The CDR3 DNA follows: TGCAGCGTTGTGCCCGGCGGGGCCCAAGTGGGAAACACCATATATTTT.

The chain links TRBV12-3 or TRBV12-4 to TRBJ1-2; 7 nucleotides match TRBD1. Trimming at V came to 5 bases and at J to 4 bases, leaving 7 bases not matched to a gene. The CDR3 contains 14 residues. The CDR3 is CASSTSGTVYGYTF. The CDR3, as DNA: TGTGCCAGCAGTACCTCTGGGACAGTCTATGGCTACACCTTC.

The CDR3 coding sequence is TGCGCCAGCAGCCGAACCGGGACGGGAGACTACAATGAGCAGTTCTTC. Translating it yields CASSRTGTGDYNEQFF. This sequence joins TRBV4-1 and TRBJ2-1; weak D call: TRBD2 (6 bases). CDR3 length equals 16 residues. From germline, CDR1 is MGHRA and CDR2 YSYEKL. Trimming removed 4 bases at V and 3 bases at J, with 16 bases between.

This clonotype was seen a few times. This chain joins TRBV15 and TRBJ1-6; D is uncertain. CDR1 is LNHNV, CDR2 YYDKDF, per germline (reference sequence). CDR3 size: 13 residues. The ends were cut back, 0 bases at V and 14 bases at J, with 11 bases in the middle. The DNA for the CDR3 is TGTGCCACCAGCAGAGATCACGGATTTACCCTCCACTTT. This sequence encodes CATSRDHGFTLHF.